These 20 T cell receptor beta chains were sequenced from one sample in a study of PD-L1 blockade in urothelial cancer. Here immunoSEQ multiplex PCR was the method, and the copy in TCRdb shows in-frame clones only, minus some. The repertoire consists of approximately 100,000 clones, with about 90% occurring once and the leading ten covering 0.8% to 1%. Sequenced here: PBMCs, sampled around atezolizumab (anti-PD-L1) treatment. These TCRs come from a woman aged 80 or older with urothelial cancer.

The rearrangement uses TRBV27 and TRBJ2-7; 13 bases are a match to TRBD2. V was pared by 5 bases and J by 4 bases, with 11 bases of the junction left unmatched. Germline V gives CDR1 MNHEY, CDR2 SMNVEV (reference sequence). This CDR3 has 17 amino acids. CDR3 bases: TGTGCCAGCAGTCCTCCGGGACTAGCGGGAAAGGGGTACGAGCAGTACTTC. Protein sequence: CASSPPGLAGKGYEQYF.

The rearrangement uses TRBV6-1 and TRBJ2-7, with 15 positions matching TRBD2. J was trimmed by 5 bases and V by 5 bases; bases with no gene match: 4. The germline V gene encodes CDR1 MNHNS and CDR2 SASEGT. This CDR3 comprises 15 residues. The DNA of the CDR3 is TGTGCCAGCAGTTGGACTAGCGGGAGGGCCGACGAGCAGTACTTC. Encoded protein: CASSWTSGRADEQYF.

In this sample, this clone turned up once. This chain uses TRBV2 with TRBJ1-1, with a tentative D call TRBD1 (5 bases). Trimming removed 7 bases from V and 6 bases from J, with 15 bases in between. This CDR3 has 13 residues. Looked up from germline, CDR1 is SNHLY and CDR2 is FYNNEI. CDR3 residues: CASTIGGGAEAFF. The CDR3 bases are TGTGCCAGCACGATAGGAGGAGGGGCTGAAGCTTTCTTT.

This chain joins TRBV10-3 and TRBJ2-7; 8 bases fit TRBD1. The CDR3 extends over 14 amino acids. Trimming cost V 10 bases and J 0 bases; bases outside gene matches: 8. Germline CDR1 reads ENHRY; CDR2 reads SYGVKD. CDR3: CATMGQADSYEQYF. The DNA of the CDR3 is TGTGCCACCATGGGACAGGCGGACTCCTACGAGCAGTACTTC.

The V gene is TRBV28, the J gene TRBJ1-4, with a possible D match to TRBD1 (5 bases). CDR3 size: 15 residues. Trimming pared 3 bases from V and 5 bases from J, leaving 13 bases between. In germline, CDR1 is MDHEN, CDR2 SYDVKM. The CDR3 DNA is TGTGCCAGCAGTTTGCGGGGACCGGGAAATGAAAAACTGTTTTTT. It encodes CASSLRGPGNEKLFF.

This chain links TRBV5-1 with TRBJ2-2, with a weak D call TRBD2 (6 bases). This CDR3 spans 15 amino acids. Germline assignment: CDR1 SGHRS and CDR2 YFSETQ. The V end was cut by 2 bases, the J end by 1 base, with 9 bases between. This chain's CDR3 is CASSFRRVNTGELFF. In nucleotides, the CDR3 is TGCGCCAGCAGCTTCCGGAGGGTGAACACCGGGGAGCTGTTTTTT.

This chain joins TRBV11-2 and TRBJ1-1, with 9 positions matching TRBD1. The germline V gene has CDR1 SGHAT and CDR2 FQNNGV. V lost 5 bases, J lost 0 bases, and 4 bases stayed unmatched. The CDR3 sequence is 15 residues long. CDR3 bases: TGTGCCAGCAGCCCAGGGACAGGGTTGAACACTGAAGCTTTCTTT. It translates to CASSPGTGLNTEAFF.

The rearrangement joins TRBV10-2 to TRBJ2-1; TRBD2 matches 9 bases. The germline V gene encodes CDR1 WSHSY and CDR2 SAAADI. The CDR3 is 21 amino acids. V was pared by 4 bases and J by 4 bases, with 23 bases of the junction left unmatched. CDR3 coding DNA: TGCGCCAGCAGTGGGAGCGAGATAGGACTAGCGTCACGACGACCTTACAATGAGCAGTTCTTC. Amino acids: CASSGSEIGLASRRPYNEQFF.

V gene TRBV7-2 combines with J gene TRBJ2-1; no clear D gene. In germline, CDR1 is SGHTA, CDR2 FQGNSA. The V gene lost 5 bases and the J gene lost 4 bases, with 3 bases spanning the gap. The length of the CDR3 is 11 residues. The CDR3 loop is CASSPYNEQFF. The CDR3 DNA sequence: TGTGCCAGCAGCCCTTACAATGAGCAGTTCTTC.

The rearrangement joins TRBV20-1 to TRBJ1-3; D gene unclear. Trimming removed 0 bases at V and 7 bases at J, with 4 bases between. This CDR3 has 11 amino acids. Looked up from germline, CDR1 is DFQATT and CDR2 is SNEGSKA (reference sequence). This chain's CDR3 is CSARDPNTIYF. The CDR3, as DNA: TGCAGTGCTAGAGATCCGAACACCATATATTTT.

CDR3 bases: TGCGCCAGCAGCTCTACAGGGGATACAGATACGCAGTATTTT. Translated, it gives CASSSTGDTDTQYF. The chain uses TRBV5-1 and TRBJ2-3, with TRBD1 matching over 7 bases. The CDR3 is made up of 14 amino acids. Germline trimming cut 3 bases from V and 3 bases from J; bases unmatched to any gene: 4. The germline CDR1 and CDR2 sequences are SGHRS and YFSETQ.

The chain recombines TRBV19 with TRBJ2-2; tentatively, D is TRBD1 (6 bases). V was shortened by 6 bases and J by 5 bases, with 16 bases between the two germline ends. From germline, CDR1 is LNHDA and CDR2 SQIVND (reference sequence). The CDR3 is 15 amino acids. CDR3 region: CASRDGTQITGELFF. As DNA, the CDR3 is TGTGCCAGTAGAGATGGGACACAGATTACCGGGGAGCTGTTTTTT.

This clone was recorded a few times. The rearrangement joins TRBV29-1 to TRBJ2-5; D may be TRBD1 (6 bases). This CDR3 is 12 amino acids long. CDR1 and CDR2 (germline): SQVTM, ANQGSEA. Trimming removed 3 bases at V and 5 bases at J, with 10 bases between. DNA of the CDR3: TGCAGCGTTGATGGGGGCCCCGAGACCCAGTACTTC. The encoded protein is CSVDGGPETQYF.

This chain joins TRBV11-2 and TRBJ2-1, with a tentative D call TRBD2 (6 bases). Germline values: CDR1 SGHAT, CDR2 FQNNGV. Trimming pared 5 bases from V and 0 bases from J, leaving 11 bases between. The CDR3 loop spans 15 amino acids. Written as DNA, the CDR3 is TGTGCCAGCAGCCTAGGGACTCCCTCCTACAATGAGCAGTTCTTC. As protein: CASSLGTPSYNEQFF.

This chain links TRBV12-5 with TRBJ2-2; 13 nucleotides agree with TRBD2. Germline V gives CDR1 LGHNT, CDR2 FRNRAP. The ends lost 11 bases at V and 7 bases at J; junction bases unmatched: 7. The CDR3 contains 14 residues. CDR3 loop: CASRTSGSNGELFF. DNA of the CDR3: TGTGCTTCCCGGACTAGCGGGAGCAACGGGGAGCTGTTTTTT.

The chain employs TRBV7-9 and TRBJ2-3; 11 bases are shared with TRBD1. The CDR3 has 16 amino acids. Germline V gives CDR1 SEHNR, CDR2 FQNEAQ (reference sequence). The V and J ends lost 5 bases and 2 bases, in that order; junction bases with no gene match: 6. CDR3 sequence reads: CASSAGTGGPTDTQYF. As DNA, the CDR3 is TGTGCCAGCAGCGCCGGGACAGGGGGACCCACAGATACGCAGTATTTT.

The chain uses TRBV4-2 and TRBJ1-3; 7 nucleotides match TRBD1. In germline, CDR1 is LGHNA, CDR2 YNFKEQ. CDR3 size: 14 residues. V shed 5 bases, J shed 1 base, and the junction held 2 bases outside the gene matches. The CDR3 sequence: CASSTRGSGNTIYF. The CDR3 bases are TGTGCCAGCAGCACCAGGGGGTCTGGAAACACCATATATTTT.

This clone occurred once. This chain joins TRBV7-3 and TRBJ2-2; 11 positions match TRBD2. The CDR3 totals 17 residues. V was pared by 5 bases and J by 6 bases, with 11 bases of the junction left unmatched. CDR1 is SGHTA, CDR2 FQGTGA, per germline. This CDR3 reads CASSPKGLAGFAGELFF. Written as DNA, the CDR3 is TGTGCCAGCAGCCCGAAAGGACTAGCGGGTTTCGCCGGGGAGCTGTTTTTT. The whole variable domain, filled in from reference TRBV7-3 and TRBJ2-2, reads GAGVSQTPSNKVTEKGKYVELRCDPISGHTALYWYRQSLGQGPEFLIYFQGTGAADDSGLPNDRFFAVRPEGSVSTLKIQRTERGDSAVYLCASSPKGLAGFAGELFFGEGSRLTVL.

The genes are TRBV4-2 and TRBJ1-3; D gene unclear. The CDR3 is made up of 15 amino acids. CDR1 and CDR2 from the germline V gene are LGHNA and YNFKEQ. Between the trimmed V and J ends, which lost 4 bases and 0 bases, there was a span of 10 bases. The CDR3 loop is CASSRSTSSGNTIYF. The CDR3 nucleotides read TGTGCCAGCAGCCGGTCAACTAGCTCTGGAAACACCATATATTTT.

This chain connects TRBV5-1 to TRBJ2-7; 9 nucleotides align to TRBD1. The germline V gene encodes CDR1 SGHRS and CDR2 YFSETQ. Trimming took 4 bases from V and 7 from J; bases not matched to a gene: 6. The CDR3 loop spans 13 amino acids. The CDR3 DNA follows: TGCGCCAGCAGCCCTGGGACAGGGAGGGAGCAGTACTTC. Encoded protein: CASSPGTGREQYF.